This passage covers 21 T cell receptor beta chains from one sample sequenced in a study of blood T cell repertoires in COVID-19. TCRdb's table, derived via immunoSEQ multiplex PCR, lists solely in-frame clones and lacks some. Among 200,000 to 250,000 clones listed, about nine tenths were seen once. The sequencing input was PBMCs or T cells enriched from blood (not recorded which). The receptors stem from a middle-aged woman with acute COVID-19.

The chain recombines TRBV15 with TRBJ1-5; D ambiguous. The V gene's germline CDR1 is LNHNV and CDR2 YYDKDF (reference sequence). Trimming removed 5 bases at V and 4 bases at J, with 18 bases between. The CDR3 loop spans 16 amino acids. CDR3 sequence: CATSPRPEGLNQPQHF. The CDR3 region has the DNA TGTGCCACCAGCCCCCGTCCGGAGGGATTAAATCAGCCCCAGCATTTT.

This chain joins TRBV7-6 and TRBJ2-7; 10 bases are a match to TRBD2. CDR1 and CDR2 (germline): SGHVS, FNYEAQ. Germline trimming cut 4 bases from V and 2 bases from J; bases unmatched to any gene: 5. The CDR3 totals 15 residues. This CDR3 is CASSWLSGGAYEQYF. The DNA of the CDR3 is TGTGCCAGCAGCTGGCTAAGCGGGGGGGCCTACGAGCAGTACTTC.

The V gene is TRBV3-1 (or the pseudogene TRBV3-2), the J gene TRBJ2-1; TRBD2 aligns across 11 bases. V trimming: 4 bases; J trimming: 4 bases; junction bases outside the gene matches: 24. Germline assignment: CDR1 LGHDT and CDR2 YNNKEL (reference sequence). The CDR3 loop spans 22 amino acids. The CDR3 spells CASSPILGLAGGRGGWYNEQFF. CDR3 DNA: TGTGCCAGCAGCCCCATACTCGGGCTAGCGGGGGGCCGGGGTGGTTGGTACAATGAGCAGTTCTTC.

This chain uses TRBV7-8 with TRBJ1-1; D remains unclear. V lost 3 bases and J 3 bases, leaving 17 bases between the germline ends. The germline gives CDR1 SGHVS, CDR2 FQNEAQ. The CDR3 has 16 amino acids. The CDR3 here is CASSLGVGIGDTEAFF. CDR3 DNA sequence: TGTGCCAGCAGCTTGGGCGTCGGAATCGGGGACACTGAAGCTTTCTTT.

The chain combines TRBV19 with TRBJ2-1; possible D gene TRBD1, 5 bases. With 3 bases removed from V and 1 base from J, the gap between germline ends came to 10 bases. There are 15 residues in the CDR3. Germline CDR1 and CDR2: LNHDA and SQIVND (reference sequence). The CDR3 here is CASSMGQQSYNEQFF. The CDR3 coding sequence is TGTGCCAGTAGTATGGGGCAGCAATCCTACAATGAGCAGTTCTTC.

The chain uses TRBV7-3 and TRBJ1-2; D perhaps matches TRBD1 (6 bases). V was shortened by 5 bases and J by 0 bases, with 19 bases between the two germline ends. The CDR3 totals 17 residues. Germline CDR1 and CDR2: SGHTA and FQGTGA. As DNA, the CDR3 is TGTGCCAGCAGCAGGACAGCGATAGGGCGGACTAACTATGGCTACACCTTC. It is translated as CASSRTAIGRTNYGYTF.

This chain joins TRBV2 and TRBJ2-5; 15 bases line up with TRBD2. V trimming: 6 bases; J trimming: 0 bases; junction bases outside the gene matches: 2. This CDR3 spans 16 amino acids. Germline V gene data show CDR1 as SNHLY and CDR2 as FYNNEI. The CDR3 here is CASSGLAGGYQETQYF. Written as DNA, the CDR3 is TGTGCCAGCAGCGGACTAGCGGGGGGGTACCAAGAGACCCAGTACTTC.

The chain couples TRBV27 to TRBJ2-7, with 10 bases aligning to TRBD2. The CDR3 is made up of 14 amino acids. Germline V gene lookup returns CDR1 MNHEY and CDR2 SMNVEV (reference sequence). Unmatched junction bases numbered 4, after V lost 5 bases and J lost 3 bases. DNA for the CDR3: TGTGCCAGCAGTAGCGGGGGGGCCATCTACGAGCAGTACTTC. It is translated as CASSSGGAIYEQYF.

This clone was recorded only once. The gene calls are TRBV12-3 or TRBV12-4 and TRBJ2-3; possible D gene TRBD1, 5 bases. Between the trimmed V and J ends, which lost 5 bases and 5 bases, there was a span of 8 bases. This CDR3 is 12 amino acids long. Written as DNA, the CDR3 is TGTGCCAGCAGTAAGGGGATAGATACGCAGTATTTT. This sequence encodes CASSKGIDTQYF.

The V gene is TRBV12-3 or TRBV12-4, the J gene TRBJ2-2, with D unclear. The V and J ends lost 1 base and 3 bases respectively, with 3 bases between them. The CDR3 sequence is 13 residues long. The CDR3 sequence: CASSLGDTGELFF. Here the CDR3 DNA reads TGTGCCAGCAGTTTAGGCGACACCGGGGAGCTGTTTTTT.

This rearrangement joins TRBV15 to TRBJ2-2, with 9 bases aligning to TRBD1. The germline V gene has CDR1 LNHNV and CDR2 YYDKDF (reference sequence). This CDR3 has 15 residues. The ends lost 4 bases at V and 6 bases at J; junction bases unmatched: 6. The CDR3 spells CATSNTGQGSGELFF. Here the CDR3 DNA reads TGTGCCACCAGCAATACAGGACAGGGGTCCGGGGAGCTGTTTTTT.

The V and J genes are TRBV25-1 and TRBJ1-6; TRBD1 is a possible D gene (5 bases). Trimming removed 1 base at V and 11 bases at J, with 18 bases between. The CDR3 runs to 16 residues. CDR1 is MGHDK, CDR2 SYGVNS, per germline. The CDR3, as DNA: TGTGCCAGCAGTGAATCCCAGCCGGGACTAAGGACACCCCTCCACTTT. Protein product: CASSESQPGLRTPLHF.

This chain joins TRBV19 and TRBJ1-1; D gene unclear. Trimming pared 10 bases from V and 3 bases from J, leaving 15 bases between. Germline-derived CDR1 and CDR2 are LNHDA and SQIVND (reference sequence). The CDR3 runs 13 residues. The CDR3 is CATGNYEHTEAFF. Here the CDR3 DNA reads TGTGCCACCGGGAATTATGAGCACACTGAAGCTTTCTTT.

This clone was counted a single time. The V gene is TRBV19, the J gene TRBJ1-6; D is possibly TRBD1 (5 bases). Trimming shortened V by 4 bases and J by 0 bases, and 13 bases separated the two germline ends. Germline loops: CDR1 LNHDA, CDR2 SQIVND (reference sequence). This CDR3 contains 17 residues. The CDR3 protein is CASSRAGGDSYNSPLHF. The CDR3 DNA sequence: TGTGCCAGTAGTAGAGCCGGGGGGGACTCCTATAATTCACCCCTCCACTTT.

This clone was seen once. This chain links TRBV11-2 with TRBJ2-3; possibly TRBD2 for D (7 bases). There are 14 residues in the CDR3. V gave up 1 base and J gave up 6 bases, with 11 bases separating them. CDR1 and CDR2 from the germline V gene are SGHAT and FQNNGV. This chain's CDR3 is CASSLAGGRDTQYF. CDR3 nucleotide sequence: TGTGCCAGCAGCTTAGCGGGGGGCCGGGATACGCAGTATTTT. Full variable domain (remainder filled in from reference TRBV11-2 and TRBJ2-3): EAGVAQSPRYKIIEKRQSVAFWCNPISGHATLYWYQQILGQGPKLLIQFQNNGVVDDSQLPKDRFSAERLKGVDSTLKIQPAKLEDSAVYLCASSLAGGRDTQYFGPGTRLTVL.

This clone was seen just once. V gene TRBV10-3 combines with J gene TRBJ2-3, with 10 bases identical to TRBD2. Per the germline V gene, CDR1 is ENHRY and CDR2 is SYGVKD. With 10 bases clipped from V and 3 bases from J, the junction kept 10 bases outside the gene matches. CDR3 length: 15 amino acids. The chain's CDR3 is CATQSSGGATDTQYF. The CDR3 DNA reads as TGTGCCACCCAATCCAGCGGGGGGGCGACAGATACGCAGTATTTT.

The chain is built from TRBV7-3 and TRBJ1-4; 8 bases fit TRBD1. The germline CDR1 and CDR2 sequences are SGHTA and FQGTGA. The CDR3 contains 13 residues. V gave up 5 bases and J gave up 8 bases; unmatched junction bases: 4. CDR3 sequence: CASSVTGGEKLFF. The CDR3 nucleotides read TGTGCCAGCAGCGTCACAGGGGGGGAAAAACTGTTTTTT.

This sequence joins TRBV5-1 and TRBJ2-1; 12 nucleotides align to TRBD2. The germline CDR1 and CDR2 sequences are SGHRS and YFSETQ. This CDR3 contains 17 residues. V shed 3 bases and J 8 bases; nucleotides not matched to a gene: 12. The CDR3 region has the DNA TGCGCCAGCAGCTCGAAACCTCCTAGCGGGGGGGCGGATGAGCAGTTCTTC. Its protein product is CASSSKPPSGGADEQFF.

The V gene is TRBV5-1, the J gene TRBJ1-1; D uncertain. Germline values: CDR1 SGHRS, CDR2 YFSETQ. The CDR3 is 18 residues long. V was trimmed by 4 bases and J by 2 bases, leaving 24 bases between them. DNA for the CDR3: TGCGCCAGCAGCCCGGGCAGGACGTCGGGAGGGTATAACACTGAAGCTTTCTTT. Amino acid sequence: CASSPGRTSGGYNTEAFF.

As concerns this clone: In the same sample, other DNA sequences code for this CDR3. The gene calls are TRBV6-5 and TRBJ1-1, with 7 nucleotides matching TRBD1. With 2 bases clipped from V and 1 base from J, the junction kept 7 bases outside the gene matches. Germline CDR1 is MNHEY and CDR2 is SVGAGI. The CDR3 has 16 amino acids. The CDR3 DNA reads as TGTGCCAGCAGTTACGGTAGGGGGCGAGGGAACACTGAAGCTTTCTTT. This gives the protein CASSYGRGRGNTEAFF.

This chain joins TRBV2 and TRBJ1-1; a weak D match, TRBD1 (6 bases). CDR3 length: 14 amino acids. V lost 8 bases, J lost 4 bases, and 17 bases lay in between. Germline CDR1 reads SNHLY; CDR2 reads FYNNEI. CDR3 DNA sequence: TGTGCCAGCGTGGGAGGGGGGAGCGGCACTGAAGCTTTCTTT. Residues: CASVGGGSGTEAFF.